The 24 T cell receptor beta chains reported below all come from one sample, sequenced in a study of post-analysis software for immune sequencing data (dated by TCRdb to the mid-2010s). Overall study outcomes, separate from this receptor: Patients showed significantly higher frequencies than controls for a few TRBV segments, among them TRBV5-6, TRBV5-1 and TRBV20-1.

Antigens for these TCRs are unknown. The receptor library was made with PCR. Sequencer: Illumina HiSeq 2500. To reduce PCR and sequencing biases, unique molecular identifiers were incorporated into the TCR beta cDNA libraries. TCRdb reprocessing: public reads trimmed at Q25 with fastp, clones called with MiXCR, in-frame beta chains kept. Identical CDR3 protein sequences are pooled into one entry, listed with their most common genes and DNA. Within this sample are roughly 800,000 distinct CDR3 sequences, with roughly 58% of them counted one time only. 4.6% of the sample belongs to the ten largest clones. The specimen sequenced was blood. These receptors all come from a girl between 5 and 17 years old with multiple sclerosis.

This clonotype was found a few times. The CDR3 bases are TGCGCCAGCAGCTTTAGCGGGGGCTCCTACAATGAGCAGTACTTC. Translated, it gives CASSFSGGSYNEQYF. The J gene is TRBJ2-1, the V gene TRBV5-1; 9 bases map to TRBD2. The J call is in doubt because the DNA end fits TRBJ2-7 better. The CDR3 contains 15 residues. Germline V gene lookup returns CDR1 SGHRS and CDR2 YFSETQ.

This chain links TRBV14 with TRBJ2-7; 8 bases match TRBD1. The CDR3 is made up of 15 amino acids. The V and J ends lost 3 bases and 2 bases, in that order; junction bases with no gene match: 6. Germline V lookup: CDR1 SGHDN, CDR2 FVKESK. Here the CDR3 reads CASSHAGTGPYEQYF. CDR3 nucleotides: TGTGCCAGCAGCCATGCCGGGACAGGCCCCTACGAGCAGTACTTC.

This clonotype has at least ten counts. The V and J genes are TRBV6-6 and TRBJ2-5; D gene ambiguous. This CDR3 spans 11 amino acids. The germline V gene has CDR1 MNHNY and CDR2 SVGAGI (reference sequence). The V end was cut by 3 bases, the J end by 5 bases, with 4 bases between. The CDR3 DNA sequence: TGTGCCAGCAGTTATAGGGAGACCCAGTACTTC. Translated: CASSYRETQYF.

The genes are TRBV20-1 and TRBJ1-1, with a tentative D call TRBD1 (5 bases). Looked up from germline, CDR1 is DFQATT and CDR2 is SNEGSKA (reference sequence). With 5 bases removed from V and 3 bases from J, the gap between germline ends came to 16 bases. The CDR3 has 14 amino acids. CDR3 residues: CSADPPGRYTEAFF. The CDR3 nucleotides read TGCAGTGCTGACCCACCGGGACGGTACACTGAAGCTTTCTTT.

The J gene is TRBJ2-1, the V gene TRBV29-1; TRBD1 is a possible D gene (7 bases). The germline V gene encodes CDR1 SQVTM and CDR2 ANQGSEA. V lost 7 bases and J 4 bases, leaving 17 bases between the germline ends. The CDR3 spans 14 residues. CDR3 loop: CSGSDRAGYNEQFF. The CDR3 region has the DNA TGCAGCGGAAGTGACAGGGCGGGATACAATGAGCAGTTCTTC.

The chain has TRBV2 and TRBJ2-7; 7 bases agree with TRBD1. Per germline, CDR1 SNHLY and CDR2 FYNNEI. Trimming cost V 0 bases and J 3 bases; bases outside gene matches: 14. CDR3 length: 18 residues. The CDR3 is CASSEALWTGSLRYEQYF. The CDR3, as DNA: TGTGCCAGCAGTGAAGCGCTTTGGACAGGATCTTTACGCTACGAGCAGTACTTC.

V is TRBV20-1 and J is TRBJ1-5, with 10 positions matching TRBD1. The length of the CDR3 is 14 residues. V lost 6 bases, J lost 1 base, and 3 bases stayed unmatched. Germline lookup yields CDR1 DFQATT and CDR2 SNEGSKA (reference sequence). The CDR3 DNA reads as TGCAGTGCCTTGGACAGGGGGAGCAATCAGCCCCAGCATTTT. Amino acids: CSALDRGSNQPQHF.

The chain recombines TRBV7-9 with TRBJ2-7, with D tentatively TRBD1 or TRBD2 (5 bases each). From germline, CDR1 is SEHNR and CDR2 FQNEAQ (reference sequence). The germline V and J ends were trimmed by 6 bases and 4 bases, with 16 bases remaining between them. The CDR3 runs to 14 residues. CDR3 nucleotides: TGTGCCAGCAGTTATACCGGGACCCAATACGAGCAGTACTTC. Its protein product is CASSYTGTQYEQYF. Using reference TRBV7-9 and TRBJ2-7 for the parts outside the CDR3, the full variable domain is DTGVSQNPRHKITKRGQNVTFRCDPISEHNRLYWYRQTLGQGPEFLTYFQNEAQLEKSRLLSDRFSAERPKGSFSTLEIQRTEQGDSAMYLCASSYTGTQYEQYFGPGTRLTVT.

Comments on this clonotype: Germline and junction disagree at one end, which may indicate a read error. The rearrangement links TRBV14 to TRBJ2-7, with 7 bases aligning to TRBD1. The CDR3 loop spans 15 amino acids. Germline CDR1 and CDR2: SGHDN and FVKESK. Here the CDR3 reads CTSSQKHRGTYEQYF. Here the CDR3 DNA reads TGTACCAGCAGCCAAAAACACAGGGGCACCTACGAGCAGTACTTC.

The V gene is TRBV5-1, the J gene TRBJ2-7; tentative D call: TRBD2 (5 bases). The CDR3 loop spans 15 amino acids. V was pared by 2 bases and J by 5 bases, with 17 bases between. The germline gives CDR1 SGHRS, CDR2 YFSETQ. CDR3 protein: CASSFDDGKVNEQYF. The CDR3 DNA reads as TGCGCCAGCAGCTTTGACGACGGGAAGGTCAACGAGCAGTACTTC.

This sequence joins TRBV7-2 and TRBJ2-7; 13 nucleotides agree with TRBD2. Germline values: CDR1 SGHTA, CDR2 FQGNSA. The CDR3 contains 16 residues. The V gene end was trimmed by 5 bases and the J gene end by 7 bases; junction bases not matched to a gene: 11. The CDR3 reads CASSPGTSGARVEQYF. CDR3 DNA: TGTGCCAGCAGCCCCGGGACTAGCGGGGCCCGGGTGGAGCAGTACTTC. The full variable domain, rest sourced from reference TRBV7-2 and TRBJ2-7, is GAGVSQSPSNKVTEKGKDVELRCDPISGHTALYWYRQSLGQGLEFLIYFQGNSAPDKSGLPSDRFSAERTGGSVSTLTIQRTQQEDSAVYLCASSPGTSGARVEQYFGPGTRLTVT.

This clonotype showed up just a few times. The chain links TRBV29-1 to TRBJ2-1, with D perhaps TRBD1 or TRBD2 (5 bases each). V gave up 6 bases and J gave up 10 bases, with 19 bases separating them. The CDR3 consists of 13 residues. Per germline, CDR1 SQVTM and CDR2 ANQGSEA. The CDR3 loop is CSVPGARWGEQFF. The CDR3 nucleotides are TGCAGCGTCCCCGGGGCACGTTGGGGGGAGCAGTTCTTC.

This clonotype was found a few times. This chain connects TRBV15 to TRBJ2-5; 9 bases align to TRBD1. Germline loops: CDR1 LNHNV, CDR2 YYDKDF (reference sequence). This CDR3 region has 17 residues. The ends lost 3 bases at V and 0 bases at J; junction bases unmatched: 8. The CDR3 loop reads CATSSPGTGTDQETQYF. The DNA of the CDR3 is TGTGCCACCAGCAGCCCCGGGACAGGGACTGACCAAGAGACCCAGTACTTC.

CDR3 sequence: CASSLSPSTLLEMNTEAFF. Written as DNA, the CDR3 is TGCGCCAGCAGCTTGTCTCCGTCGACACTCTTAGAGATGAACACTGAAGCTTTCTTT. V and J are TRBV5-1 and TRBJ1-1, with unresolved D. Trimming removed 1 base at V and 0 bases at J, with 22 bases between. CDR1 and CDR2 (germline): SGHRS, YFSETQ. This CDR3 is built from 19 residues.

The J gene is TRBJ2-5, the V gene TRBV6-6, with 7 nucleotides matching TRBD2. The length of the CDR3 is 16 residues. Per germline, CDR1 MNHNY and CDR2 SVGAGI (reference sequence). The trim removed 2 bases at V and 5 bases at J, leaving 11 bases unmatched. The CDR3 spells CASSYLGKPGGETQYF. In nucleotides, the CDR3 is TGTGCCAGCAGTTACCTGGGGAAACCCGGGGGGGAGACCCAGTACTTC.

The rearrangement uses TRBV14 and TRBJ2-5; the D is unclear. V dropped 1 base and J dropped 3 bases, with 9 bases sitting between them. Germline V gives CDR1 SGHDN, CDR2 FVKESK. CDR3 length: 14 amino acids. The CDR3: CASSQVTVKETQYF. The CDR3 coding sequence is TGTGCCAGCAGCCAAGTCACGGTAAAAGAGACCCAGTACTTC.

This clonotype has a count of ten or more. The rearrangement joins TRBV20-1 to TRBJ2-3, with TRBD1 matching 7 bases. With 2 bases clipped from V and 1 base from J, the junction kept 6 bases outside the gene matches. The CDR3 has 15 amino acids. Germline values: CDR1 DFQATT, CDR2 SNEGSKA (reference sequence). The CDR3 nucleotides are TGCAGTGCTAGAAAACAGGGGTATGGCACAGATACGCAGTATTTT. This codes for CSARKQGYGTDTQYF.

The chain employs TRBV29-1 and TRBJ2-3; D possibly corresponds to TRBD2 (5 bases). Germline CDR1 is SQVTM and CDR2 is ANQGSEA. V lost 1 base to trimming and J lost 5 bases, with 16 bases between them. The CDR3 covers 15 residues. As DNA, the CDR3 is TGCAGCGTTGAAGGTGATCGACGAGGGCGAGATACGCAGTATTTT. This gives the protein CSVEGDRRGRDTQYF.

The chain employs TRBV5-1 and TRBJ2-1; no definite D call. The V gene's germline CDR1 is SGHRS and CDR2 YFSETQ. This CDR3 spans 15 amino acids. V dropped 4 bases and J dropped 5 bases, with 16 bases sitting between them. CDR3 sequence reads: CASSPRPIENNEQFF. CDR3 nucleotides: TGCGCCAGCAGCCCCCGGCCCATCGAGAACAATGAGCAGTTCTTC.

This clonotype was found a few times. V usage is TRBV12-3 or TRBV12-4 and J usage is TRBJ1-1; TRBD1 agrees at 12 bases. This CDR3 contains 13 residues. V trimming: 8 bases; J trimming: 6 bases; junction bases outside the gene matches: 4. The CDR3 sequence: CASGDRGRAEAFF. Here the CDR3 DNA reads TGTGCCAGCGGGGACAGGGGGCGAGCTGAAGCTTTCTTT.

This clonotype was detected only a few times. The chain recombines TRBV29-1 with TRBJ2-1; 12 bases line up with TRBD2. V trimming: 6 bases; J trimming: 4 bases; junction bases outside the gene matches: 4. Germline lookup yields CDR1 SQVTM and CDR2 ANQGSEA. The CDR3 runs 14 residues. The CDR3 sequence: CSVGLAGQYNEQFF. The DNA for the CDR3 is TGCAGCGTCGGACTAGCGGGGCAGTACAATGAGCAGTTCTTC.

The genes are TRBV12-3 or TRBV12-4 and TRBJ1-1, with a possible D match to TRBD1 (6 bases). Trimming cost V 5 bases and J 1 base, with 17 bases left between them. The CDR3 runs 16 residues. CDR3 DNA: TGTGCCAGCAGTCCCCGTAGGACAGATCCGAACACTGAAGCTTTCTTT. It codes for CASSPRRTDPNTEAFF.

This clonotype was seen more than once but under ten times. The chain links TRBV27 to TRBJ2-7, with 7 bases fitting TRBD1. V lost 4 bases to trimming and J lost 6 bases; unmatched junction nucleotides: 3. CDR3 length: 12 amino acids. Germline V lookup: CDR1 MNHEY, CDR2 SMNVEV (reference sequence). The CDR3 is CASSWTGSEQYF. CDR3 nucleotides: TGTGCCAGCAGTTGGACAGGCAGCGAGCAGTACTTC.

The genes are TRBV29-1 and TRBJ1-1, with TRBD1 as a possible D gene (6 bases). There are 14 residues in the CDR3. Germline CDR1 reads SQVTM; CDR2 reads ANQGSEA. V lost 4 bases and J lost 4, with 16 bases in between. The CDR3 sequence is CSVADRSIVTEAFF. The CDR3 DNA is TGCAGCGTTGCGGACAGATCCATTGTCACTGAAGCTTTCTTT.